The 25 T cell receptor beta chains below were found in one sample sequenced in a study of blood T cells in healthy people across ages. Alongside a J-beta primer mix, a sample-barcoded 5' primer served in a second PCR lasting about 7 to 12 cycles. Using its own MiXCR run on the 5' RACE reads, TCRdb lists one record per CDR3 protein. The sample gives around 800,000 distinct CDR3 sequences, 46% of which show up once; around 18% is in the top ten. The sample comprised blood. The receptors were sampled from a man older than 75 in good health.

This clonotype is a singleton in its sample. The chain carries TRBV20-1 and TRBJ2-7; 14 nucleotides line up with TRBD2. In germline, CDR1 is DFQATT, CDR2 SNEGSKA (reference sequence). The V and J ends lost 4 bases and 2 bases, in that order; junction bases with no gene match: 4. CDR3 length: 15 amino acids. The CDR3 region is CSATGLAGGAYEQYF. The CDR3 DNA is TGCAGTGCTACCGGACTAGCGGGAGGAGCCTACGAGCAGTACTTC.

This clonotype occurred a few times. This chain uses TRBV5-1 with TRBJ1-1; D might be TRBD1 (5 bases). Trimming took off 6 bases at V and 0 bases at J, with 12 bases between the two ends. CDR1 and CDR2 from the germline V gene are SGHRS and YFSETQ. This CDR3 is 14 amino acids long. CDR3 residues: CASTPGRMNTEAFF. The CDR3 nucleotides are TGCGCCAGCACACCGGGACGGATGAACACTGAAGCTTTCTTT.

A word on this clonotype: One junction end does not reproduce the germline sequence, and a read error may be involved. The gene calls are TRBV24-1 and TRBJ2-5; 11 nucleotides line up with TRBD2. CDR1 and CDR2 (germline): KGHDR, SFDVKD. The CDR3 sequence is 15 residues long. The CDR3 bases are TGTGCCGCCAGCCTCGGGACTAGCGGACAAGAGACCCAGTACTTC. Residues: CAASLGTSGQETQYF.

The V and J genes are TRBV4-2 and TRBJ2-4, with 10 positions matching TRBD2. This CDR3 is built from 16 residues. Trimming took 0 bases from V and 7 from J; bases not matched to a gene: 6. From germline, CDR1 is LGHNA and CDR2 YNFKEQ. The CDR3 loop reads CASSQDRTSGGNIQYF. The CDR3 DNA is TGTGCCAGCAGCCAAGATCGGACTAGCGGTGGTAACATTCAGTACTTC.

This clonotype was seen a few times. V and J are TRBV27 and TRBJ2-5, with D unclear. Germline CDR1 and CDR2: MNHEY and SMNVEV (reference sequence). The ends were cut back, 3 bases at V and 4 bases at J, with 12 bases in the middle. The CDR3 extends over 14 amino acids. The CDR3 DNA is TGTGCCAGCAGTTTCGGAAGCCATGGAGAGACCCAGTACTTC. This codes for CASSFGSHGETQYF.

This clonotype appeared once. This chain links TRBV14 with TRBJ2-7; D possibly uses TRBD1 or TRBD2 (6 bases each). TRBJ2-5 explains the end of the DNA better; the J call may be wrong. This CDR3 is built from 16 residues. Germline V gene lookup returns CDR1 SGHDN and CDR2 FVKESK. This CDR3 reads CASSPRYSGGGETQYF. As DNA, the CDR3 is TGTGCCAGCAGCCCCCGTTACTCTGGAGGGGGAGAGACCCAGTACTTC.

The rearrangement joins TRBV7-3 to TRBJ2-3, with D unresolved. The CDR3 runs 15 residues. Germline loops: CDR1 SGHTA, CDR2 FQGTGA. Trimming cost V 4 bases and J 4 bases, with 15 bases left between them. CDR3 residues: CASSSSSTWADTQYF. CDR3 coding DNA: TGTGCCAGCAGCTCCTCCTCGACCTGGGCAGATACGCAGTATTTT.

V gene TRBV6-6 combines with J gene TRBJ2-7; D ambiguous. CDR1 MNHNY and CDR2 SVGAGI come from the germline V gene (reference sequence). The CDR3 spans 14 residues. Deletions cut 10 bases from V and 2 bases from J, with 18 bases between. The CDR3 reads CAIGAITTTYEQYF. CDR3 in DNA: TGTGCCATTGGCGCTATCACGACCACCTACGAGCAGTACTTC.

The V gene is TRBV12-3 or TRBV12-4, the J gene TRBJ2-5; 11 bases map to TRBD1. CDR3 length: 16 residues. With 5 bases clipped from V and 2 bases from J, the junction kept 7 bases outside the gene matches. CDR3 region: CASSGIGQGAQETQYF. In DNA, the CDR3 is TGTGCCAGCAGTGGGATCGGACAGGGGGCTCAAGAGACCCAGTACTTC.

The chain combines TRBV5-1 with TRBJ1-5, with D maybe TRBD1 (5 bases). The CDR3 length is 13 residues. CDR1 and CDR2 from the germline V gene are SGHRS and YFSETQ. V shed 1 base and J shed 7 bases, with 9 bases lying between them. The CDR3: CASSLQGRQPQHF. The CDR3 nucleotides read TGCGCCAGCAGCTTGCAGGGTCGCCAGCCCCAGCATTTT.

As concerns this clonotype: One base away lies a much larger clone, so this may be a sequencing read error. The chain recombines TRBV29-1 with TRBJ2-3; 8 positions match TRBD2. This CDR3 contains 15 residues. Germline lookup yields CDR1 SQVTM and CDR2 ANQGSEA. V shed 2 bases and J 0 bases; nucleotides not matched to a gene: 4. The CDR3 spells CSVEHTSGSTDTQYF. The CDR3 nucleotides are TGCAGCGTTGAACATACTAGCGGAAGCACAGATACGCAGTATTTT.

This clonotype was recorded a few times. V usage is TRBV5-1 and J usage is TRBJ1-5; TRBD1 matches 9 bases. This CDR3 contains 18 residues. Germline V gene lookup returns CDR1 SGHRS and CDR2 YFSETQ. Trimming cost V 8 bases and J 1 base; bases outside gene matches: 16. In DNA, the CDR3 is TGCGCCAGAAAAGGACAGGGGATGAGTTCGGAAAGCAATCAGCCCCAGCATTTT. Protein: CARKGQGMSSESNQPQHF.

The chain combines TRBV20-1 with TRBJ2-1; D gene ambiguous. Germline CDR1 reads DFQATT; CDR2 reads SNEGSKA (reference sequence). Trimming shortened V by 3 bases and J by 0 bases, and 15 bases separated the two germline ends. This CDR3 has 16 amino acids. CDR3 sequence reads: CSASPNSASSYNEQFF. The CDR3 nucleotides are TGCAGTGCTAGTCCAAATTCGGCTAGCTCCTACAATGAGCAGTTCTTC.

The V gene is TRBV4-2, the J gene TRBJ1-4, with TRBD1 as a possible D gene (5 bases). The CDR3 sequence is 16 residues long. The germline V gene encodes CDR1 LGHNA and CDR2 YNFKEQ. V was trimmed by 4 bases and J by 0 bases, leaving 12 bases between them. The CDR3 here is CASSPARQSTNEKLFF. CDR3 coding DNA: TGTGCCAGCAGCCCTGCCAGACAGTCAACTAATGAAAAACTGTTTTTT.

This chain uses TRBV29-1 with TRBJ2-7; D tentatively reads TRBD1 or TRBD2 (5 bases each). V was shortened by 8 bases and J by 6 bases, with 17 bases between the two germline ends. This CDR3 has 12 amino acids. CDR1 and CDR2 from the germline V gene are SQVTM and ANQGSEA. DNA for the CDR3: TGCAGCTTCGGACAAACCAGCGGCGAGCAGTACTTC. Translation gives CSFGQTSGEQYF.

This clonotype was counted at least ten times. In nucleotides, the CDR3 is TGCAGCGGACGGGCGGGGGACAACAGAATTCAGTACTTC. The encoded protein is CSGRAGDNRIQYF. This rearrangement joins TRBV29-1 to TRBJ2-4, with TRBD2 as a possible D gene (7 bases). Germline V gene lookup returns CDR1 SQVTM and CDR2 ANQGSEA. The CDR3 length is 13 residues. Trimming took 7 bases from V and 10 from J, leaving 20 bases between them.

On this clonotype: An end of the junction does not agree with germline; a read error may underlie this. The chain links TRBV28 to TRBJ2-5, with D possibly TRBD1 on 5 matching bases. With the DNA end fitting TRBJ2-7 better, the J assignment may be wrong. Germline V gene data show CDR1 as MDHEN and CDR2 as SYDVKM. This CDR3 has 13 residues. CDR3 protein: CAGSQAGTYEQYF. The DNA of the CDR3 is TGTGCCGGCAGCCAGGCAGGGACCTACGAGCAGTACTTC.

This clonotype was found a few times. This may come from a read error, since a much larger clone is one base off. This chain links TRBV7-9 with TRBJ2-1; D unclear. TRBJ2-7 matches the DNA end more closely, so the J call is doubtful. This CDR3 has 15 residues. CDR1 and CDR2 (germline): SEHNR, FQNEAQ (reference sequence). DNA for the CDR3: TGTGCCAGCAGCTTAGAGGCAGGCTCCTACAATGAGCAGTACTTC. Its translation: CASSLEAGSYNEQYF.

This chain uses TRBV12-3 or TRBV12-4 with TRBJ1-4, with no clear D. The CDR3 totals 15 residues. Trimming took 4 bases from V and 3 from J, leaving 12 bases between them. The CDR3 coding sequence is TGTGCCAGCAGTTCCTACAGAGGAGCTAATGAAAAACTGTTTTTT. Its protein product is CASSSYRGANEKLFF.

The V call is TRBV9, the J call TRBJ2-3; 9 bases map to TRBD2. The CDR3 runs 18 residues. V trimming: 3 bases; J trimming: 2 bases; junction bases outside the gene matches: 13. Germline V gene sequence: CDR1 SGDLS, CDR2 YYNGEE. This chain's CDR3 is CASSALVTGGRATDTQYF. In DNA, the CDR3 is TGTGCCAGCAGCGCTCTGGTTACAGGCGGGAGGGCCACAGATACGCAGTATTTT.

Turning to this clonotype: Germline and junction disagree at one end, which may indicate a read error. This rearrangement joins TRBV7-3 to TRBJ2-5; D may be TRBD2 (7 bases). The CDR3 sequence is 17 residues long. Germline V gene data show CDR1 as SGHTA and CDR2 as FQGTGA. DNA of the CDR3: TGTGCCAACAGCTTAGGGGGGGCCTCGGGAATAGGGGAGACCCAGTACTTC. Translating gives CANSLGGASGIGETQYF. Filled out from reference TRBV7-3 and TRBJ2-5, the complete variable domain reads GAGVSQTPSNKVTEKGKYVELRCDPISGHTALYWYRQSLGQGPEFLIYFQGTGAADDSGLPNDRFFAVRPEGSVSTLKIQRTERGDSAVYLCANSLGGASGIGETQYFGPGTRLLVL.

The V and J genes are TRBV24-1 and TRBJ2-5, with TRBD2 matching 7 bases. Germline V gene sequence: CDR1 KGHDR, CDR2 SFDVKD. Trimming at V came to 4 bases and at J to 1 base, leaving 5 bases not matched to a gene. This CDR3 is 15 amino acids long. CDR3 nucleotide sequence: TGTGCCACCAGTGACCCCGCGGGGGTCCAAGAGACCCAGTACTTC. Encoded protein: CATSDPAGVQETQYF.

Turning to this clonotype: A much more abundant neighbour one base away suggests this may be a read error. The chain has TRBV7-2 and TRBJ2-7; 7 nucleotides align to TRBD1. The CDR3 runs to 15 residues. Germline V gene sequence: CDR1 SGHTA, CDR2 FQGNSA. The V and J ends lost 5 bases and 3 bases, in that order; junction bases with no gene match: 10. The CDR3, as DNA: TGTGCCAGCAGCACCCAGACAGGGATGGACTACGAGCAGTACTTC. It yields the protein CASSTQTGMDYEQYF.

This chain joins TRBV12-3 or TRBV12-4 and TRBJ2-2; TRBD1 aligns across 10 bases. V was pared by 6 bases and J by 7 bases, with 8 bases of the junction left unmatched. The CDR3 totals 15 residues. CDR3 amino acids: CASRGTGDLGGELFF. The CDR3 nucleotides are TGTGCCAGCAGGGGGACAGGGGATTTGGGCGGGGAGCTGTTTTTT.

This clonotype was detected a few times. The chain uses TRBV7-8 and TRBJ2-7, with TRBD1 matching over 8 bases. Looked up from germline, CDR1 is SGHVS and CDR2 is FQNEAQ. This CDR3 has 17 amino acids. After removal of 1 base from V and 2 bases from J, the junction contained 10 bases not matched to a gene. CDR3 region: CASSLEILGTGAYEQYF. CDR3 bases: TGTGCCAGCAGCTTAGAAATCTTAGGGACAGGAGCCTACGAGCAGTACTTC.